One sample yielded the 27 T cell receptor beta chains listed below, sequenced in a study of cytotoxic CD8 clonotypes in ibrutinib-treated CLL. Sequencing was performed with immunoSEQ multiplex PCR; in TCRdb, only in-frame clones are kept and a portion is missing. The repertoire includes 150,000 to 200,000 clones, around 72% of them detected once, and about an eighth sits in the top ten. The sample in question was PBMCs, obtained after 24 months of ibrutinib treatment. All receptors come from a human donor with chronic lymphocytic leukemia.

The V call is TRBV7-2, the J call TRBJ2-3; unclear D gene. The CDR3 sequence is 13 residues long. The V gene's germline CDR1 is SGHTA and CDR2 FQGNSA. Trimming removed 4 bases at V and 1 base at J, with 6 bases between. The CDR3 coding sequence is TGTGCCAGCAGCTCCACAGGCACAGATACGCAGTATTTT. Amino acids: CASSSTGTDTQYF.

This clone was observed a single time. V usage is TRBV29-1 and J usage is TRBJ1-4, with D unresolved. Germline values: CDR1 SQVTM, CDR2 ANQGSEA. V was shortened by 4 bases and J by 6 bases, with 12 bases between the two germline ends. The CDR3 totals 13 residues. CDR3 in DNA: TGCAGCGTTGGGGGTGGTGGGGATGAAAAACTGTTTTTT. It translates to CSVGGGGDEKLFF. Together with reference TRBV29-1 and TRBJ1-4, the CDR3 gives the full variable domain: SAVISQKPSRDICQRGTSLTIQCQVDSQVTMMFWYRQQPGQSLTLIATANQGSEATYESGFVIDKFPISRPNLTFSTLTVSNMSPEDSSIYLCSVGGGGDEKLFFGSGTQLSVL.

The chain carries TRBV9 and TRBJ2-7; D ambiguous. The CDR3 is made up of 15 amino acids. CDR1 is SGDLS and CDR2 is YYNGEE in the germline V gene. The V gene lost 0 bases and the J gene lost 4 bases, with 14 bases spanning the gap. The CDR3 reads CASSVGAGHPYEQYF. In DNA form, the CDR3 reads TGTGCCAGCAGCGTAGGGGCAGGCCACCCATACGAGCAGTACTTC.

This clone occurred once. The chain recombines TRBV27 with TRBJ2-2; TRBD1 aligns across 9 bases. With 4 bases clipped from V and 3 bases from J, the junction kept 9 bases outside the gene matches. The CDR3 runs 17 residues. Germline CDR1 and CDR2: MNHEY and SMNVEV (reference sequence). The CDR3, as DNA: TGTGCCAGCAGTTATGATCCGGGACAGGGTCACACCGGGGAGCTGTTTTTT. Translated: CASSYDPGQGHTGELFF.

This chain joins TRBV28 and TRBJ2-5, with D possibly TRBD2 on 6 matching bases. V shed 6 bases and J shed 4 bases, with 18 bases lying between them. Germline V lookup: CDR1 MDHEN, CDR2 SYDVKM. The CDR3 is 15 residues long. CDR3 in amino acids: CASSLRDARGETQYF. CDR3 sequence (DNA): TGTGCCAGCAGCCTGCGGGACGCCAGAGGAGAGACCCAGTACTTC.

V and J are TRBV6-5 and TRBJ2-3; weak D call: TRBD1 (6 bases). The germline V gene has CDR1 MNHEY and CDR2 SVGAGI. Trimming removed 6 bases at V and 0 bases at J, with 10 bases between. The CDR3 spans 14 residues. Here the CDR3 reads CASRQGWSTDTQYF. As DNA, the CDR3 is TGTGCCAGCAGACAGGGTTGGAGCACAGATACGCAGTATTTT.

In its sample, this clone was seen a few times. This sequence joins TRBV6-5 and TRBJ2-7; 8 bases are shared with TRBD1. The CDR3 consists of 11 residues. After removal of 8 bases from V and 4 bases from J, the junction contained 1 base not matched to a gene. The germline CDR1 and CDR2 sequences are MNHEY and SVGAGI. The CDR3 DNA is TGTGCCAGCCACAGGGGGTACGAGCAGTACTTC. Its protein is CASHRGYEQYF.

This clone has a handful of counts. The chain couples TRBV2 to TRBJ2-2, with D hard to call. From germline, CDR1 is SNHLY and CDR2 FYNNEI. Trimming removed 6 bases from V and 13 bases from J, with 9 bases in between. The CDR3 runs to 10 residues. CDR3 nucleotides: TGTGCCAGCAGCGGGCTAGGGCTGTTTTTT. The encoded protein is CASSGLGLFF.

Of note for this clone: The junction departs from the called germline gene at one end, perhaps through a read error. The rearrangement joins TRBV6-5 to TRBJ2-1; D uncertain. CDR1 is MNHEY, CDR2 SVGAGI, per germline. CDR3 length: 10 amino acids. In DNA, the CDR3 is TGTGCCAGCGGTTACAATGAGCAGTTCTTC. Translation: CASGYNEQFF.

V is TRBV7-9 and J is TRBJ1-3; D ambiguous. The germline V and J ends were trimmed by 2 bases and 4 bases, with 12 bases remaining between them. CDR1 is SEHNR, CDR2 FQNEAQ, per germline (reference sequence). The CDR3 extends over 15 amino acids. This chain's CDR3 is CASSLNRDGGNTIYF. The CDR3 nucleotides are TGTGCCAGCAGCTTAAATCGAGATGGCGGAAACACCATATATTTT.

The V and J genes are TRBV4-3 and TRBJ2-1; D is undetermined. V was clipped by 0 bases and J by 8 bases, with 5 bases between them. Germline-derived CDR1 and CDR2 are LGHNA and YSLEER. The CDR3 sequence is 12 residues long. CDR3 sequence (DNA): TGCGCCAGCAGCCAAGATCTAGATGAGCAGTTCTTC. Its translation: CASSQDLDEQFF.

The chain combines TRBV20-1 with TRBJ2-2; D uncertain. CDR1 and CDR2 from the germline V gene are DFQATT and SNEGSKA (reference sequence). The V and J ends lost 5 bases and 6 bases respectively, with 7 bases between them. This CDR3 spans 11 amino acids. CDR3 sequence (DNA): TGCAGTGCTCGGGCGGCCGGGGAGCTGTTTTTT. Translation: CSARAAGELFF.

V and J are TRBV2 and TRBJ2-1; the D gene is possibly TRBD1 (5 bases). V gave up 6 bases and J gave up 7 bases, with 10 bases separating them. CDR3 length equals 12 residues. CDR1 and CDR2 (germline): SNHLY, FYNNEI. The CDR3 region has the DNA TGTGCCAGCAGCGCCTGGACAAATGAGCAGTTCTTC. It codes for CASSAWTNEQFF.

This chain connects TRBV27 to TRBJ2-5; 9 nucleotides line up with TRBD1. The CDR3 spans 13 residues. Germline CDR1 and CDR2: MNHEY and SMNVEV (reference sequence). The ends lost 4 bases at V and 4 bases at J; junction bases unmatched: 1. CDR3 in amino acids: CASSSDRGETQYF. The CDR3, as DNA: TGTGCCAGCAGTTCGGACAGGGGAGAGACCCAGTACTTC.

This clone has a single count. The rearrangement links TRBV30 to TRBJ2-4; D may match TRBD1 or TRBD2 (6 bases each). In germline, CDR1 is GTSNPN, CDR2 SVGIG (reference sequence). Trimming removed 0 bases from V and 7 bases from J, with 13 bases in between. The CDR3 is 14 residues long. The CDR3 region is CAWSVDGGGNIQYF. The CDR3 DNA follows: TGTGCCTGGAGTGTGGACGGGGGCGGGAACATTCAGTACTTC.

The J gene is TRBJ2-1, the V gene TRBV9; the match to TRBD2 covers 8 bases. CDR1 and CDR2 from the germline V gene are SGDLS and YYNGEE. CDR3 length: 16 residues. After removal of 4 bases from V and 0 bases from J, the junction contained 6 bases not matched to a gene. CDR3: CASSSSSGSSYNEQFF. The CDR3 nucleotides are TGTGCCAGCAGCTCTTCTAGCGGGTCCTCCTACAATGAGCAGTTCTTC.

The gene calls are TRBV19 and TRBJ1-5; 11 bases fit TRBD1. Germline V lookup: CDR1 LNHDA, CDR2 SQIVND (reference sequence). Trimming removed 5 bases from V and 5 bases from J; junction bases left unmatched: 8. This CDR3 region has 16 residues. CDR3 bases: TGTGCCAGTAGTGTAATGGGACAGGGGGACCATCAGCCCCAGCATTTT. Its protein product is CASSVMGQGDHQPQHF.

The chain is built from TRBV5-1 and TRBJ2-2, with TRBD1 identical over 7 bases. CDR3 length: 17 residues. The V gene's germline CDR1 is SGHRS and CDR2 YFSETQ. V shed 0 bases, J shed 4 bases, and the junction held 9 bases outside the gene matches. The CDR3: CASSLGYGTVGTGELFF. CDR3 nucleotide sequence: TGCGCCAGCAGCTTGGGGTACGGGACAGTAGGCACCGGGGAGCTGTTTTTT. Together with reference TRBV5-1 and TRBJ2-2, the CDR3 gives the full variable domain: KAGVTQTPRYLIKTRGQQVTLSCSPISGHRSVSWYQQTPGQGLQFLFEYFSETQRNKGNFPGRFSGRQFSNSRSEMNVSTLELGDSALYLCASSLGYGTVGTGELFFGEGSRLTVL.

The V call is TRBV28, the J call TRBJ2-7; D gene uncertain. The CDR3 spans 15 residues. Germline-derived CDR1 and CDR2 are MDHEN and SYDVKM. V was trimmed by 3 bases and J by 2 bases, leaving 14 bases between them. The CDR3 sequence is CASSFRKDGPYEQYF. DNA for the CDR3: TGTGCCAGCAGTTTTCGGAAGGATGGCCCCTACGAGCAGTACTTC.

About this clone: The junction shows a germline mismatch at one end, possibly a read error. The CDR3 DNA is TGCGCCGTTGGGTCAGTTAATGAAAAACTGTTTTTT. Encoded protein: CAVGSVNEKLFF. This sequence joins TRBV10-3 and TRBJ1-4; D not resolved. CDR1 and CDR2 from the germline V gene are ENHRY and SYGVKD. The CDR3 totals 12 residues.

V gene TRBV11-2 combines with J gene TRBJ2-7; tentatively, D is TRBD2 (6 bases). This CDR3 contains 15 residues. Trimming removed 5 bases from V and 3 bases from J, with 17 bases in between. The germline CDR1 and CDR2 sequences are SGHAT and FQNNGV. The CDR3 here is CASSQYGGRGYEQYF. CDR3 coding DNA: TGTGCCAGCAGCCAATACGGGGGACGAGGCTACGAGCAGTACTTC.

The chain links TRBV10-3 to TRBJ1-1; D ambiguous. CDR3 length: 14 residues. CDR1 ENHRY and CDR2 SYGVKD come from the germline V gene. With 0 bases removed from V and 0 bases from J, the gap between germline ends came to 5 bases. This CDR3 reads CAISESLLNTEAFF. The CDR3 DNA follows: TGTGCCATCAGTGAGTCACTCCTGAACACTGAAGCTTTCTTT.

The CDR3 nucleotides read TGTGCCAGCAGCCCGAGGACAGACAATCAGCCCCAGCATTTT. It codes for CASSPRTDNQPQHF. The chain has TRBV7-2 and TRBJ1-5; D possibly corresponds to TRBD1 (6 bases). Germline V gene sequence: CDR1 SGHTA, CDR2 FQGNSA. The CDR3 runs 14 residues. V gave up 5 bases and J gave up 3 bases, with 11 bases separating them.

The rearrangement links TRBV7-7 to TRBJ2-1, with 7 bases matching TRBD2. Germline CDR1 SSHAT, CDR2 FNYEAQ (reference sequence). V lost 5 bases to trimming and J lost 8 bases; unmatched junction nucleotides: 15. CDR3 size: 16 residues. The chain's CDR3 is CASSPLGQRDLDEQFF. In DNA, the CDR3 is TGTGCCAGCAGCCCCCTGGGCCAGCGGGATTTGGATGAGCAGTTCTTC.

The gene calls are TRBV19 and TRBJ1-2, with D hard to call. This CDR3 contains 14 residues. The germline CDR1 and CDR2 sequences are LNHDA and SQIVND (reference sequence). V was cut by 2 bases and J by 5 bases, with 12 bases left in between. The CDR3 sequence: CASSISIIEYGYTF. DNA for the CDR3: TGTGCCAGTAGTATATCGATAATTGAGTATGGCTACACCTTC.

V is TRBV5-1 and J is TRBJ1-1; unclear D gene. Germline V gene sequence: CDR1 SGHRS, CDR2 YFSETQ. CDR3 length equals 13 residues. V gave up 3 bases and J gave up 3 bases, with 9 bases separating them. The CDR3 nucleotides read TGCGCCAGCAGCTCTCAGGCGGACACTGAAGCTTTCTTT. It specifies CASSSQADTEAFF.

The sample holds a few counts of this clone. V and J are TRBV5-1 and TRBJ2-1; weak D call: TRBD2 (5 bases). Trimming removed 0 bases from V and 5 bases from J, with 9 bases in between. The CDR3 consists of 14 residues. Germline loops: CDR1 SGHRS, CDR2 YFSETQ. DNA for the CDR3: TGCGCCAGCAGCTTGGGACGGAGGAACAATGAGCAGTTCTTC. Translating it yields CASSLGRRNNEQFF.